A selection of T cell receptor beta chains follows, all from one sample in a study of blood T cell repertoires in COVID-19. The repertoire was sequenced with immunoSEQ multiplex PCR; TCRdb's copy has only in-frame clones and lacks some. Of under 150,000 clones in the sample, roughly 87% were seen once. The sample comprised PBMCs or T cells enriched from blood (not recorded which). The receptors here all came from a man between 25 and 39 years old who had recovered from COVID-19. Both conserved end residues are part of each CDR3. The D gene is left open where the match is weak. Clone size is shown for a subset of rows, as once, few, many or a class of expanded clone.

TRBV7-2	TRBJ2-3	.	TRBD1	CASSPSVARGRDTQYF	TGTGCCAGCAGCCCCTCAGTAGCGAGGGGGCGAGATACGCAGTATTTT
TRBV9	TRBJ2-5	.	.	CASSVTTSYGAETQYF	TGTGCCAGCAGCGTGACGACTTCGTACGGTGCAGAGACCCAGTACTTC
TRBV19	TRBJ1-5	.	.	CASRGRGGNQPQHF	TGTGCCAGTCGTGGACGGGGAGGCAATCAGCCCCAGCATTTT
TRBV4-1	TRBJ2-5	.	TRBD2	CASSQQLAWETQYF	TGCGCCAGCAGCCAACAACTAGCGTGGGAGACCCAGTACTTC
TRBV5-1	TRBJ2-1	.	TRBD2	CASNQAGVYNEQFF	TGCGCCAGCAACCAGGCGGGAGTCTACAATGAGCAGTTCTTC
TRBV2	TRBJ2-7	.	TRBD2	CASSAGTSGALSYEQYF	TGTGCCAGCAGTGCCGGGACTAGCGGGGCCCTTTCGTACGAGCAGTACTTC
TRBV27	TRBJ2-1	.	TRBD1	CASSSTGGPYNEQFF	TGTGCCAGCAGTTCGACAGGGGGTCCCTACAATGAGCAGTTCTTC
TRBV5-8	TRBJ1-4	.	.	CASSLGQLNEKLFF	TGTGCCAGCAGCTTGGGACAGTTAAATGAAAAACTGTTTTTT
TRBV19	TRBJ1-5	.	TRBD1	CASSTQGGRSNQPQHF	TGTGCCAGTAGTACACAAGGGGGCAGGAGCAATCAGCCCCAGCATTTT
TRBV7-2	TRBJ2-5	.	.	CASSLAQVETQYF	TGTGCCAGCAGCTTAGCCCAGGTGGAGACCCAGTACTTC
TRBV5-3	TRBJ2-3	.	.	CARSLDRGTDTQYF	TGTGCCAGAAGCTTGGACAGGGGCACAGATACGCAGTATTTT
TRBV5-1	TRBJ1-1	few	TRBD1	CASSLARFGGGRAFF	TGCGCCAGCAGCTTGGCCCGGTTCGGAGGGGGCCGGGCTTTCTTT
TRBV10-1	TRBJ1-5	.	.	CASSESPTHRFSQPQHF	TGCGCCAGCAGTGAGTCGCCCACCCACAGATTTAGTCAGCCCCAGCATTTT
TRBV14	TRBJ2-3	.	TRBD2	CASSQEGLAAPLNTDTQYF	TGTGCCAGCAGCCAAGAAGGACTAGCTGCACCTCTGAACACAGATACGCAGTATTTT
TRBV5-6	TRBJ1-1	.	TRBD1	CASSQGDTEAFF	TGTGCCAGCAGCCAGGGGGACACTGAAGCTTTCTTT
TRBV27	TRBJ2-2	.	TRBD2	CASSAGLANTGELFF	TGTGCCAGCAGTGCGGGACTAGCGAACACCGGGGAGCTGTTTTTT
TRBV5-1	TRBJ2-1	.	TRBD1	CASSFSDRAYNEQFF	TGCGCCAGCAGCTTCTCGGACAGGGCCTACAATGAGCAGTTCTTC
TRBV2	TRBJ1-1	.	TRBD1	CASRVDREAEAFF	TGTGCCAGCAGGGTGGACAGGGAGGCTGAAGCTTTCTTT
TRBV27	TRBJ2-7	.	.	CASGPGVGPEQYF	TGTGCCAGCGGCCCGGGGGTGGGGCCCGAGCAGTACTTC
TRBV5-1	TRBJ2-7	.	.	CASSLTGEQYF	TGCGCCAGCAGCTTGACTGGCGAGCAGTACTTC
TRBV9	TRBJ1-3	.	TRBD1	CASSPRQGTSAIGNTIYF	TGTGCCAGCAGCCCTCGACAGGGGACCTCCGCCATTGGAAACACCATATATTTT
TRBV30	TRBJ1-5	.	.	CAWSPGLNDQPQHF	TGTGCCTGGAGTCCAGGGTTGAACGATCAGCCCCAGCATTTT
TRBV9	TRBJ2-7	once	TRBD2	CASSRTSEYEQYF	TGTGCCAGCAGTAGGACTAGCGAGTACGAGCAGTACTTC
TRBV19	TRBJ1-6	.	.	CASSMGQTNSPLHF	TGTGCCAGTAGTATGGGGCAGACCAATTCACCCCTCCACTTT
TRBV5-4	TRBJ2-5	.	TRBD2	CASSPWASGKVETQYF	TGTGCCAGCAGCCCGTGGGCTAGCGGGAAGGTAGAGACCCAGTACTTC
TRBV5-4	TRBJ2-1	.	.	CASSPALAAYNEQFF	TGTGCCAGCAGCCCTGCCCTTGCGGCCTACAATGAGCAGTTCTTC
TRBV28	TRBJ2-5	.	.	CASIRGGKMETQYF	TGTGCCAGCATTAGGGGGGGGAAGATGGAGACCCAGTACTTC
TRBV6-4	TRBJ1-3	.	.	CASGGTIYF	TGTGCCAGCGGCGGCACCATATATTTT
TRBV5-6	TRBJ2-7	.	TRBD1	CASSFLAGGLTYEQYF	TGTGCCAGCAGCTTTTTGGCAGGGGGCTTAACCTACGAGCAGTACTTC
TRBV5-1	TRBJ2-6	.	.	CASSLAGDLSGANVLTF	TGCGCCAGCAGCTTGGCGGGGGATCTCTCTGGGGCCAACGTCCTGACTTTC
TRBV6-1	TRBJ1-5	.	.	CASSEGGQHNQPQHF	TGTGCCAGCAGTGAAGGAGGACAGCACAATCAGCCCCAGCATTTT
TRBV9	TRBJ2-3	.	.	CASSAHLAISTDTQYF	TGTGCCAGCAGCGCTCATCTAGCGATATCCACAGATACGCAGTATTTT
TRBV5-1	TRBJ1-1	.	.	CASSMDRRTEAFF	TGCGCCAGCAGCATGGACCGGAGGACTGAAGCTTTCTTT
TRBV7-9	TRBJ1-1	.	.	CASSETRERTEAFF	TGTGCCAGCAGCGAAACGAGGGAACGCACTGAAGCTTTCTTT
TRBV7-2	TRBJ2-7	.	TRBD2	CASSFLAGAYEQYF	TGTGCCAGCAGCTTTTTAGCGGGGGCCTACGAGCAGTACTTC
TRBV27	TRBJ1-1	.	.	CASSLGVAKHNTEAFF	TGTGCCAGCAGCCTAGGGGTGGCGAAACATAACACTGAAGCTTTCTTT
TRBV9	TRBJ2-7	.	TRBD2	CASSVASAGGSEQYF	TGTGCCAGCAGCGTAGCGTCTGCGGGAGGGTCCGAGCAGTACTTC
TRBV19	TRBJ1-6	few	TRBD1	CASGGAGGNSPLHF	TGTGCCAGTGGAGGAGCAGGGGGCAATTCACCCCTCCACTTT
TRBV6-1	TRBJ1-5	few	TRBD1	CASSAGDSLYSNQPQHF	TGTGCCAGCAGTGCGGGGGACAGCTTGTATAGCAATCAGCCCCAGCATTTT
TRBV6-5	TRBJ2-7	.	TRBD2	CASSRRTSGSYEQYF	TGTGCCAGCAGTCGACGGACTAGCGGGAGTTACGAGCAGTACTTC
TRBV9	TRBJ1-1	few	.	CASSVGDSTEAFF	TGTGCCAGCAGCGTAGGAGACAGCACTGAAGCTTTCTTT
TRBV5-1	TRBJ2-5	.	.	CASSPGGVETQYF	TGCGCCAGCAGCCCAGGTGGCGTAGAGACCCAGTACTTC
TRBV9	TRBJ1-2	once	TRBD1	CASSAIRQGGYTF	TGTGCCAGCAGCGCCATACGACAGGGTGGCTACACCTTC
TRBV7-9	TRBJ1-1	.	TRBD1	CASSSTEDRGRRTEAFF	TGTGCCAGCAGCTCTACAGAGGACAGGGGGCGGAGGACTGAAGCTTTCTTT
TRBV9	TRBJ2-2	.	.	CASSVDEVRGELFF	TGTGCCAGCAGCGTAGACGAGGTGCGAGGGGAGCTGTTTTTT
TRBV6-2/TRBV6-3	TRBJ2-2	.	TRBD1	CASTPRGQGNTGELFF	TGTGCCAGCACCCCACGTGGACAGGGGAACACCGGGGAGCTGTTTTTT
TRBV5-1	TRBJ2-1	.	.	CASSLDRAHNEQFF	TGCGCCAGCAGCTTGGACAGGGCCCACAATGAGCAGTTCTTC
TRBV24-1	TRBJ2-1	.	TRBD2	CATSRSGTSSYNEQFF	TGTGCCACCAGCCGTAGCGGGACGAGCTCCTACAATGAGCAGTTCTTC
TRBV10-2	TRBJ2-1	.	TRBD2	CASSVGLGKRNEQFF	TGCGCCAGCAGTGTCGGACTAGGAAAGAGGAATGAGCAGTTCTTC
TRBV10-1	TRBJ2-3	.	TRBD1	CATKPDRGPADTQYF	TGCGCCACCAAACCGGACAGGGGGCCCGCAGATACGCAGTATTTT